This T cell receptor beta chain came from a study of T cell repertoires in cytomegalovirus infection. For the study at large: Researchers turned to recently identified HLA-C-restricted CMV epitopes as well as well-studied HLA-B-restricted ones. A matching HLA type, together with CMV infection, was signaled by public TCR beta signatures. Whole-study findings and limits: CMV carriers with the relevant HLA were identified by cumulative public TCR beta family frequency. The ex vivo response showed dominance by HLA-C-restricted CMV-specific TCR beta clonotypes.

TCRdb redid the calling of the reads with MiXCR, one entry per CDR3 protein. Of approximately 1,000,000 distinct CDR3 sequences in the sample, roughly 31% were seen once. V was trimmed by 0 bases and J by 2 bases, leaving 16 bases between them. Germline CDR1 is MNHEY and CDR2 is SVGEGT. CDR3 length: 17 residues. This clonotype has a handful of counts. Its antigen remains unknown. This clonotype was obtained from a human donor in good health (CMV status not recorded). Some clones in this sample may be carry-over from other donors' samples. The chain joins TRBV6-2 or TRBV6-3 to TRBJ2-5, with D perhaps matching TRBD2 (7 bases). The sequenced sample was cultured CD8+ T cells from PBMCs, obtained from culture after CMV antigen stimulation. CDR3 sequence (DNA): TGTGCCAGCAGTTACTCGGGGCGGGGGCGTTGGCAAGAGACCCAGTACTTC. Encoded protein: CASSYSGRGRWQETQYF.